The table lists the clone carrying this T cell receptor beta chain with many counts. No antigen is known for it. Hyperthyroidism in the patients, aged 18 to 65, was newly diagnosed and under 2 months in duration. Thyroid ultrasound and orbital computed tomography, with clinical symptoms and serum thyroxine and TRAb, informed diagnoses. The data were obtained in a study of T cells in Graves' hyperthyroidism and ophthalmopathy. Study as a whole: Peripheral blood draws took place at initial diagnosis, ahead of any treatment. Notes on the study in general: In validation, the model predicted ophthalmopathy. These predictions came a median about 6.8 months before onset.

RNA transcripts were the template for amplifying TCR beta CDR3 regions. A set of HTBI primers served as the primers for a first-round RT-PCR of the TCR CDR3. TCRdb itself ran the multiplex PCR reads through MiXCR, one entry per CDR3 protein. The data hold about 360,000 distinct CDR3 sequences, with 13% observed a single time. Germline V gives CDR1 SNHLY, CDR2 FYNNEI. CDR3 size: 17 residues. V gave up 0 bases and J gave up 0 bases, with 12 bases separating them. Material for sequencing was blood. The sequence came from a woman aged 18-35 years with Graves' hyperthyroidism. This chain joins TRBV2 and TRBJ2-1; D gene unclear. CDR3 region: CASSEAGKKFSYNEQFF. CDR3 sequence (DNA): TGTGCCAGCAGTGAAGCTGGCAAAAAATTCTCCTACAATGAGCAGTTCTTC.